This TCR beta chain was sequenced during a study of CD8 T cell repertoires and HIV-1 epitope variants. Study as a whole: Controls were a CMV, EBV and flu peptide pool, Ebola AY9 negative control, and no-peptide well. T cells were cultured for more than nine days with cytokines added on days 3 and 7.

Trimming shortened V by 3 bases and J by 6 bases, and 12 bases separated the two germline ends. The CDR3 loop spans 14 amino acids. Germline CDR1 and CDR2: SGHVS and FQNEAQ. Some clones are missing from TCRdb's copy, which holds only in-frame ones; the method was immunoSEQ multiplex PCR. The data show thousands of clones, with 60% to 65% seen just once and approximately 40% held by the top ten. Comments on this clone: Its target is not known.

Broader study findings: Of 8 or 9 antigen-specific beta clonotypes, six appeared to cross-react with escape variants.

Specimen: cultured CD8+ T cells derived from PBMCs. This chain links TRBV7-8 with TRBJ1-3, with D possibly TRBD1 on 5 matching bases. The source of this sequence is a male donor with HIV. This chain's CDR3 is CASSFRGMTNTIYF. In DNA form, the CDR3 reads TGTGCCAGCAGCTTCCGGGGCATGACAAACACCATATATTTT.